The rows below give T cell receptor beta chains drawn from one sample of a study of T cell responses to AZD1222 COVID-19 vaccine. The method was immunoSEQ multiplex PCR; TCRdb's version includes in-frame clones alone and lacks a portion of them. This sample yields 110,000 or so clones, of which 86% are seen a single time; around 3% belongs to the top ten. Sequenced material: peripheral blood, taken 28 days after the second AZD1222 dose. These receptor sequences come from an adult who received the AZD1222 COVID-19 vaccine. CDR3s include the opening cysteine and the closing phenylalanine or tryptophan. The D gene is left open where the match is weak. The size entry is marked missing in some rows and otherwise reads once, few, many or a size class.

v_gene	j_gene	d_gene	abundance	CDR3nt	CDR3aa
TRBV9	TRBJ2-3	-	-	TGTGCCAGCAGCGCCGGGTCAAACACAGATACGCAGTATTTT	CASSAGSNTDTQYF
TRBV19	TRBJ1-4	-	-	TGTGCCAGTAGTATGTCTTACCCAACTAATGAAAAACTGTTTTTT	CASSMSYPTNEKLFF
TRBV6-4	TRBJ2-2	-	few	TGTGCCAGCAGTATTAGCGGTACCGGGGAGCTGTTTTTT	CASSISGTGELFF
TRBV14	TRBJ1-3	TRBD1	once	TGTGCCAGCAGTCGGACAGGGGCCGGAAACACCATATATTTT	CASSRTGAGNTIYF
TRBV6-5	TRBJ2-7	-	-	TGTGCCAGCAGTTACTCAGGAGAGCAGTACTTC	CASSYSGEQYF
TRBV27	TRBJ1-5	-	-	TGTGCCAGCAGCCCCGCGGGACACCATCAGCCCCAGCATTTT	CASSPAGHHQPQHF
TRBV28	TRBJ1-2	-	-	TGTGCCAGCAGGGATTACATCTCGGGGGGCTACACCTTC	CASRDYISGGYTF
TRBV5-1	TRBJ1-6	TRBD1	-	TGCGCCAGCAGCTTGGAGGGACAGAGCTCCTATAATTCACCCCTCCACTTT	CASSLEGQSSYNSPLHF
TRBV11-2	TRBJ1-3	-	once	TGTGCCAGCAGCTTTACAGGGAACTCTGGAAACACCATATATTTT	CASSFTGNSGNTIYF
TRBV19	TRBJ2-5	TRBD1	once	TGTGCCAGGGGGCGGCCCAGGACAGGAATGGGAGAGACCCAGTACTTC	CARGRPRTGMGETQYF
TRBV19	TRBJ2-2	-	once	TGTGCCAGTAGTAACTCACGGGCGAACACCGGGGAGCTGTTTTTT	CASSNSRANTGELFF
TRBV6-2/TRBV6-3	TRBJ1-2	-	few	TGTGCCAGCAGTTACTCGGACAACTATGGCTACACCTTC	CASSYSDNYGYTF
TRBV7-2	TRBJ2-7	TRBD1	-	TGTGCCAGCAGCGTAGGGACAGATTACTACGAGCAGTACTTC	CASSVGTDYYEQYF
TRBV2	TRBJ2-7	-	-	TGTGCCAGCTTACATCCGGGGCAGACGGACGAGCAGTACTTC	CASLHPGQTDEQYF
TRBV9	TRBJ2-3	-	-	TGTGCCAGCAGCGTCTCCGCGGGGGCTTCCTACACAGATACGCAGTATTTT	CASSVSAGASYTDTQYF